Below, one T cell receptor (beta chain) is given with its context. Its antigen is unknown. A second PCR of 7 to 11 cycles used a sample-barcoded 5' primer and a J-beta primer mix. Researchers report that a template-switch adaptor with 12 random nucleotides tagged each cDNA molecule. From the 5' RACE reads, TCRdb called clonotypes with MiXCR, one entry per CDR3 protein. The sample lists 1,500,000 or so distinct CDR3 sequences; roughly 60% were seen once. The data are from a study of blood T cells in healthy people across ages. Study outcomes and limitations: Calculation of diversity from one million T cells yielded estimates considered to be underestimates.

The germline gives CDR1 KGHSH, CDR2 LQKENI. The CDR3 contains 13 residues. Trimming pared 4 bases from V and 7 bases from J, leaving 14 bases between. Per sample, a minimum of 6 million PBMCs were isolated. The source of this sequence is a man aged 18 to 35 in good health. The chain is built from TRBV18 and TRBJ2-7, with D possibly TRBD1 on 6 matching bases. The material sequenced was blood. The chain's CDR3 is CASSLTDSREQYF. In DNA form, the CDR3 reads TGTGCCAGCTCACTCACGGACAGCCGGGAGCAGTACTTC.